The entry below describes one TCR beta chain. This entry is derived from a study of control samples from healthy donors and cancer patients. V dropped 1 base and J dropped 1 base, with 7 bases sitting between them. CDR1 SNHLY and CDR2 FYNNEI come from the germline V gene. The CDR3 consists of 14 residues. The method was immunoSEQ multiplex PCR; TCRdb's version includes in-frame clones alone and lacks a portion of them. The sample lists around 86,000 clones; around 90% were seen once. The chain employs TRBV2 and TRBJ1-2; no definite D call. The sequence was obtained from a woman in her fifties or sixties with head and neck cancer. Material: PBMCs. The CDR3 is CASSEDRGNYGYTF. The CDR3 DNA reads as TGTGCCAGCAGTGAAGACAGAGGTAACTATGGCTACACCTTC.